The 27 T cell receptor beta chains presented below share a single source sample, sequenced in a study of blood T cell repertoires in COVID-19. TCRdb's table, derived via immunoSEQ multiplex PCR, lists solely in-frame clones and lacks some. The repertoire has 150,000 to 200,000 clones, 82% of them found once; the top ten carry about 8%. The sequenced sample consisted of peripheral blood. All receptors come from a woman in her 70s with acute or convalescent COVID-19.

The rearrangement links TRBV7-9 to TRBJ2-1; TRBD2 is a possible D gene (7 bases). From germline, CDR1 is SEHNR and CDR2 FQNEAQ (reference sequence). This CDR3 is 18 amino acids long. Trimming removed 1 base from V and 8 bases from J, with 24 bases in between. The CDR3 region is CASSLVRLGRGVVYEQFF. In DNA form, the CDR3 reads TGTGCCAGCAGCTTAGTTCGGCTGGGGAGGGGGGTAGTATATGAGCAGTTCTTC.

V usage is TRBV7-3 and J usage is TRBJ2-1; 8 bases line up with TRBD1. CDR1 is SGHTA and CDR2 is FQGTGA in the germline V gene. V lost 5 bases and J lost 7; bases outside the gene matches: 7. The CDR3 is 14 residues long. The CDR3 region has the DNA TGTGCCAGCAGCCCGGCAGGGGGCGGGAATGAGCAGTTCTTC. Encoded protein: CASSPAGGGNEQFF.

The chain couples TRBV7-8 to TRBJ2-1, with 8 nucleotides matching TRBD2. The CDR3 length is 15 residues. Germline V lookup: CDR1 SGHVS, CDR2 FQNEAQ. The junction had 9 bases not matched to a gene; V was cut back by 2 bases and J by 9 bases. The CDR3 here is CASSLRGGAGGEQFF. For the CDR3, the DNA is TGTGCCAGCAGCTTACGGGGGGGGGCCGGTGGTGAGCAGTTCTTC.

This clone was detected a few times. The genes are TRBV5-1 and TRBJ2-7, with TRBD1 identical over 8 bases. Germline loops: CDR1 SGHRS, CDR2 YFSETQ. The CDR3 spans 15 residues. V gave up 2 bases and J gave up 5 bases; unmatched junction bases: 9. The CDR3 DNA reads as TGCGCCAGCAGCTTTCGGACAGGGTCAAGGAACGAGCAGTACTTC. It is translated as CASSFRTGSRNEQYF.

The chain carries TRBV25-1 and TRBJ1-1; tentative D call: TRBD1 (6 bases). There are 14 residues in the CDR3. The V gene lost 0 bases and the J gene lost 7 bases, with 12 bases spanning the gap. Germline-derived CDR1 and CDR2 are MGHDK and SYGVNS. In DNA form, the CDR3 reads TGTGCCAGCAGTGAATACTCAGGGGAGGGTGAAGCTTTCTTT. It encodes CASSEYSGEGEAFF.

The V gene is TRBV3-1 (or the pseudogene TRBV3-2), the J gene TRBJ1-6; no definite D call. The V gene's germline CDR1 is LGHDT and CDR2 YNNKEL (reference sequence). The V and J ends lost 8 bases and 3 bases respectively, with 14 bases between them. This CDR3 region has 15 residues. CDR3 residues: CASSRKALYNSPLHF. The CDR3 DNA sequence: TGTGCCAGCTCCCGTAAAGCTCTCTATAATTCACCCCTCCACTTT.

This chain connects TRBV27 to TRBJ2-2; possible D gene TRBD2, 7 bases. V lost 4 bases to trimming and J lost 5 bases, with 17 bases between them. CDR1 MNHEY and CDR2 SMNVEV come from the germline V gene (reference sequence). The CDR3 contains 16 residues. CDR3 region: CASSSNGGGRTGELFF. In DNA, the CDR3 is TGTGCCAGCAGTTCTAATGGGGGGGGGCGGACCGGGGAGCTGTTTTTT.

The genes are TRBV11-2 and TRBJ2-5, with 7 bases matching TRBD1. The trim removed 3 bases at V and 2 bases at J, leaving 12 bases unmatched. The germline V gene has CDR1 SGHAT and CDR2 FQNNGV. The CDR3 has 17 amino acids. The CDR3 bases are TGTGCCAGCAGCTTGGGATTCGGACAGGCTAGACAAGAGACCCAGTACTTC. Its translation is CASSLGFGQARQETQYF.

The CDR3: CASSLAPREETQYF. In DNA form, the CDR3 reads TGCGCCAGCAGCTTGGCACCTCGCGAGGAGACCCAGTACTTC. The chain combines TRBV5-1 with TRBJ2-5; D unresolved. V was clipped by 0 bases and J by 5 bases, with 11 bases between them. Germline CDR1 and CDR2: SGHRS and YFSETQ. CDR3 length equals 14 residues.

CDR3 nucleotide sequence: TGTGCCAGTAGTCCAACAGGGATCACTGAAGCTTTCTTT. Translation: CASSPTGITEAFF. V gene TRBV19 combines with J gene TRBJ1-1, with a possible D match to TRBD1 (6 bases). V dropped 5 bases and J dropped 4 bases, with 11 bases sitting between them. Germline V CDR1 and CDR2: LNHDA, SQIVND (reference sequence). There are 13 residues in the CDR3.

This chain connects TRBV30 to TRBJ2-2, with D perhaps matching TRBD2 (6 bases). CDR3 length: 15 amino acids. V was pared by 1 base and J by 4 bases, with 13 bases between. CDR1 GTSNPN and CDR2 SVGIG come from the germline V gene (reference sequence). The CDR3: CAWSGLAELTGELFF. As DNA, the CDR3 is TGTGCCTGGAGTGGGTTAGCGGAACTCACCGGGGAGCTGTTTTTT.

The chain links TRBV5-1 to TRBJ1-4, with 7 positions matching TRBD1. The trim removed 2 bases at V and 8 bases at J, leaving 6 bases unmatched. This CDR3 region has 14 residues. Germline CDR1 is SGHRS and CDR2 is YFSETQ. Here the CDR3 reads CASSLGGVEEKLFF. The CDR3 DNA sequence: TGCGCCAGCAGCTTAGGGGGCGTCGAGGAAAAACTGTTTTTT.

The V and J genes are TRBV11-2 and TRBJ2-3, with a possible D match to TRBD1 (7 bases). Looked up from germline, CDR1 is SGHAT and CDR2 is FQNNGV. Trimming stripped 5 bases from V and 0 bases from J, with 15 bases between. The CDR3 sequence is 16 residues long. CDR3 sequence (DNA): TGTGCCAGCAGCCCAGGGGGGCGGCTGAGCACAGATACGCAGTATTTT. It is translated as CASSPGGRLSTDTQYF.

The V and J genes are TRBV19 and TRBJ1-1, with 10 bases that match TRBD1. J was trimmed by 7 bases and V by 7 bases; bases with no gene match: 12. This CDR3 spans 15 amino acids. Germline loops: CDR1 LNHDA, CDR2 SQIVND (reference sequence). The CDR3 DNA sequence: TGTGCCAGTACCGACAGGGGGCTCGGTCCCGTTGAAGCTTTCTTT. Protein: CASTDRGLGPVEAFF.

This chain joins TRBV20-1 and TRBJ1-4; a possible D gene is TRBD1 (5 bases). The CDR3 sequence is 17 residues long. Looked up from germline, CDR1 is DFQATT and CDR2 is SNEGSKA (reference sequence). V lost 6 bases to trimming and J lost 7 bases, with 27 bases between them. CDR3 coding DNA: TGCAGTGCCAGTGGCAGAACCAGGGTGGGTAAAAGTGAAAAACTGTTTTTT. Its protein product is CSASGRTRVGKSEKLFF.

The chain employs TRBV2 and TRBJ2-3, with 7 nucleotides matching TRBD1. V gave up 10 bases and J gave up 0 bases; unmatched junction bases: 7. This CDR3 has 14 residues. Looked up from germline, CDR1 is SNHLY and CDR2 is FYNNEI. CDR3 protein: CATKGQTSTDTQYF. The CDR3 nucleotides are TGTGCCACTAAGGGACAGACTAGCACAGATACGCAGTATTTT.

This sequence joins TRBV7-2 and TRBJ2-5, with TRBD2 as a possible D gene (5 bases). CDR1 and CDR2 from the germline V gene are SGHTA and FQGNSA. Trimming stripped 1 base from V and 2 bases from J, with 11 bases between. The CDR3 is 15 residues long. DNA for the CDR3: TGTGCCAGCAGCTTAGTCGGGCGGACTCAAGAGACCCAGTACTTC. It encodes CASSLVGRTQETQYF.

The rearrangement links TRBV19 to TRBJ1-6; a weak D match, TRBD1 (6 bases). Trimming stripped 6 bases from V and 4 bases from J, with 10 bases between. CDR3 size: 14 residues. CDR1 is LNHDA, CDR2 SQIVND, per germline (reference sequence). CDR3 protein: CASSTGQYNSPLHF. The CDR3 DNA reads TGTGCCAGTAGCACGGGACAATATAATTCACCCCTCCACTTT.

The chain links TRBV20-1 to TRBJ2-3; a weak D match, TRBD1 (5 bases). Trimming removed 3 bases from V and 10 bases from J, with 17 bases in between. Germline loops: CDR1 DFQATT, CDR2 SNEGSKA (reference sequence). The CDR3 has 13 residues. The CDR3 DNA sequence: TGCAGTGCTAGTACTCCAGGGAAACCGGCGCAGTATTTT. Its translation: CSASTPGKPAQYF.

The rearrangement links TRBV28 to TRBJ2-6, with D possibly matching TRBD1 (6 bases). Trimming pared 10 bases from V and 0 bases from J, leaving 10 bases between. Germline lookup yields CDR1 MDHEN and CDR2 SYDVKM. This CDR3 has 14 amino acids. DNA for the CDR3: TGTGCCACTCACAGGGTCTCTGGGGCCAACGTCCTGACTTTC. It codes for CATHRVSGANVLTF.

The chain recombines TRBV19 with TRBJ1-3; tentative D call: TRBD1 (6 bases). Trimming shortened V by 5 bases and J by 0 bases, and 11 bases separated the two germline ends. Germline CDR1 is LNHDA and CDR2 is SQIVND (reference sequence). The CDR3 totals 15 residues. The CDR3 nucleotides read TGTGCCAGTAGTGCAACAGGGACCTCTGGAAACACCATATATTTT. Translation: CASSATGTSGNTIYF. The full variable domain, rest sourced from reference TRBV19 and TRBJ1-3, is DGGITQSPKYLFRKEGQNVTLSCEQNLNHDAMYWYRQDPGQGLRLIYYSQIVNDFQKGDIAEGYSVSREKKESFPLTVTSAQKNPTAFYLCASSATGTSGNTIYFGEGSWLTVV.

The chain links TRBV27 to TRBJ2-2; D is possibly TRBD1 (6 bases). Germline V gene lookup returns CDR1 MNHEY and CDR2 SMNVEV (reference sequence). Deletions cut 6 bases from V and 7 bases from J, with 9 bases between. CDR3 length: 12 residues. Written as DNA, the CDR3 is TGTGCCAGCAGGACAGGCGTCGGGGAGCTGTTTTTT. It codes for CASRTGVGELFF.

The chain couples TRBV4-1 to TRBJ2-7; D might be TRBD1 (6 bases). Germline loops: CDR1 MGHRA, CDR2 YSYEKL. The CDR3 spans 16 residues. Trimming removed 0 bases from V and 0 bases from J, with 12 bases in between. CDR3 DNA sequence: TGCGCCAGCAGCCAAGATTATGACAGGAGCTCCTACGAGCAGTACTTC. This translates into CASSQDYDRSSYEQYF.

The chain recombines TRBV14 with TRBJ2-2; 7 bases map to TRBD1. The CDR3 is 18 residues long. V lost 1 base to trimming and J lost 3 bases; unmatched junction nucleotides: 11. From germline, CDR1 is SGHDN and CDR2 FVKESK. The CDR3 region is CASSQVSNNRGDTGELFF. The CDR3 DNA follows: TGTGCCAGCAGCCAAGTCTCTAACAACAGGGGCGACACCGGGGAGCTGTTTTTT.

The chain uses TRBV19 and TRBJ1-2, with TRBD1 as a possible D gene (5 bases). V was shortened by 5 bases and J by 4 bases, with 14 bases between the two germline ends. The V gene's germline CDR1 is LNHDA and CDR2 SQIVND (reference sequence). This CDR3 has 14 amino acids. The DNA of the CDR3 is TGTGCCAGTAGTTCCCGGAGGGGCTCCTATGGCTACACCTTC. This gives the protein CASSSRRGSYGYTF.

The chain uses TRBV12-1 and TRBJ1-4. TRBV12-1 is noted as a pseudogene. The CDR3 covers 16 residues. The CDR3 nucleotides are TGTGCCAGCAGCTTTCAGAGGGTTGCAACTAATGAAAAACTGTTTTTT. It is translated as CASSFQRVATNEKLFF.

The chain employs TRBV27 and TRBJ1-5, with D perhaps matching TRBD1 (6 bases). Germline V gives CDR1 MNHEY, CDR2 SMNVEV (reference sequence). The CDR3 length is 15 residues. Trimming removed 2 bases from V and 8 bases from J, with 16 bases in between. CDR3 loop: CASSLGRGIPEPQHF. CDR3 sequence (DNA): TGTGCCAGCAGTTTAGGCAGGGGTATCCCAGAGCCCCAGCATTTT.